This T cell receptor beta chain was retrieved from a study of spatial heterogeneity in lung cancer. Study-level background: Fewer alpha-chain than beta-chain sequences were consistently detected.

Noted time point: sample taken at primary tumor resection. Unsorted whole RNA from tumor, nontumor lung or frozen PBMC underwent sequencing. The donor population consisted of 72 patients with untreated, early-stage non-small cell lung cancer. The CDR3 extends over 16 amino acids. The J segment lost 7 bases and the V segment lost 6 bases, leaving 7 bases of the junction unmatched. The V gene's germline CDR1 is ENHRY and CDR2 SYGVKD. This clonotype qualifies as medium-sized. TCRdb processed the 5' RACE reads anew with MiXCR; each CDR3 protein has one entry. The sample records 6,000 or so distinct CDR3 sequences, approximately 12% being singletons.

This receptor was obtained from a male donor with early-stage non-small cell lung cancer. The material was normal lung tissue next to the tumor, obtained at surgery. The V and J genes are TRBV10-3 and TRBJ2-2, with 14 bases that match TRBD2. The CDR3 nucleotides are TGTGCCATCAGGAGGGGACTAGCGGGAGAATACGGGGAGCTGTTTTTT. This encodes CAIRRGLAGEYGELFF.